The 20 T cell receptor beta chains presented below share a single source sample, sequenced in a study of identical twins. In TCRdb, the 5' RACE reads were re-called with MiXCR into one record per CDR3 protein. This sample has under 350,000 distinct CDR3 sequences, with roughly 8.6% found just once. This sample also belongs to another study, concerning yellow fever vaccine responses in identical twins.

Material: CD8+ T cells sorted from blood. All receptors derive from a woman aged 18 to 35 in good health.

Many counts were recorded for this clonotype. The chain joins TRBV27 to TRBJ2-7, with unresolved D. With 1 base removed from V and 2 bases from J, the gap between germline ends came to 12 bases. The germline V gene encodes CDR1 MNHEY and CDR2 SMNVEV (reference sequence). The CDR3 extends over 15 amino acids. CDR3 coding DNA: TGTGCCAGCAGTTTATATGGCAACTCCCCCTACGAGCAGTACTTC. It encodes CASSLYGNSPYEQYF.

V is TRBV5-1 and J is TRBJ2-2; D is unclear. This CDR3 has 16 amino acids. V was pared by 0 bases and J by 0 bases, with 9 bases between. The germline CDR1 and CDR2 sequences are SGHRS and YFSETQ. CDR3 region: CASSLGPFANTGELFF. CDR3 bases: TGCGCCAGCAGCTTGGGCCCGTTCGCGAACACCGGGGAGCTGTTTTTT. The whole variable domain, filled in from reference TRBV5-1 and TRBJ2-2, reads KAGVTQTPRYLIKTRGQQVTLSCSPISGHRSVSWYQQTPGQGLQFLFEYFSETQRNKGNFPGRFSGRQFSNSRSEMNVSTLELGDSALYLCASSLGPFANTGELFFGEGSRLTVL.

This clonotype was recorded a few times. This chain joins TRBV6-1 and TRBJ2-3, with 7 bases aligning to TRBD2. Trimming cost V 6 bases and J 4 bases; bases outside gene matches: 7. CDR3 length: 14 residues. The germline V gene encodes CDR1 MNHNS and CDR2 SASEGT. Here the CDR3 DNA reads TGTGCCAGCAGCCCCCGAGGGAGGGCAGATACGCAGTATTTT. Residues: CASSPRGRADTQYF.

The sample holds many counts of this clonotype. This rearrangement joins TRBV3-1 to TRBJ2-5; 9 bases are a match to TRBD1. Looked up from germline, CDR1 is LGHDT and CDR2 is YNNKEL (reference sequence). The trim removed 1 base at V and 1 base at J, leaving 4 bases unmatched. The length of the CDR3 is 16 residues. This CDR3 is CASSQAGTGIQETQYF. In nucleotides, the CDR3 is TGTGCCAGCAGCCAAGCTGGGACAGGGATCCAAGAGACCCAGTACTTC.

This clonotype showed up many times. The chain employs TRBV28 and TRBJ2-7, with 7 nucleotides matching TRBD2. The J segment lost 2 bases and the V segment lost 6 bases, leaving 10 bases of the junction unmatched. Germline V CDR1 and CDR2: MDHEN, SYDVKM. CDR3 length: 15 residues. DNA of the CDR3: TGTGCCAGCAGGAATCCCGGGGGGACCCCCTACGAGCAGTACTTC. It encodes CASRNPGGTPYEQYF.

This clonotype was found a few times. DNA for the CDR3: TGCAGCACCCGTCAGGGGGGGAACGAGCAGTACTTC. This translates into CSTRQGGNEQYF. The chain has TRBV29-1 and TRBJ2-7; D might be TRBD1 or TRBD2, each matching 7 bases. There are 12 residues in the CDR3. CDR1 is SQVTM, CDR2 ANQGSEA, per germline. The V and J ends lost 8 bases and 5 bases respectively, with 16 bases between them.

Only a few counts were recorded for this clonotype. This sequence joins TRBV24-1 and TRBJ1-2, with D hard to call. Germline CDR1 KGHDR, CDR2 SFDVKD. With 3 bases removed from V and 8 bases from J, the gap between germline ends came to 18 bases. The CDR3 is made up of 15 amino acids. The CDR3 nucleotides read TGTGCCACCAGTGATCCCTCCGACTCCTCTCGGGGCTACACCTTC. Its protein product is CATSDPSDSSRGYTF.

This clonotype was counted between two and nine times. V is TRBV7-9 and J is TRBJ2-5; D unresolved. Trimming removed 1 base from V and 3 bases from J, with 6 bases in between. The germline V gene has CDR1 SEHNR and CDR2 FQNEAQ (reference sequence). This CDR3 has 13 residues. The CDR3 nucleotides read TGTGCCAGCAGCTTAGACTCGGAAGAGACCCAGTACTTC. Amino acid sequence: CASSLDSEETQYF.

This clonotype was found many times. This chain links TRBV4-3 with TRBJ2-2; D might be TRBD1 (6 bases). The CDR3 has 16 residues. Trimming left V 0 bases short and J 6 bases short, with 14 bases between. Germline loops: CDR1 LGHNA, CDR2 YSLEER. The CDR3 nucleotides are TGCGCCAGCAGCCAAGATGGGCAGGGGATGGCCGGGGAGCTGTTTTTT. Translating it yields CASSQDGQGMAGELFF.

The CDR3 region has the DNA TGCGCCAGCAGCCAAACTTCTAGCGGGAGTTGGGATGAGCAGTTCTTC. This codes for CASSQTSSGSWDEQFF. The chain is built from TRBV4-3 and TRBJ2-1; TRBD2 agrees at 10 bases. CDR1 and CDR2 (germline): LGHNA, YSLEER. The CDR3 length is 16 residues. V shed 2 bases and J 8 bases; nucleotides not matched to a gene: 9.

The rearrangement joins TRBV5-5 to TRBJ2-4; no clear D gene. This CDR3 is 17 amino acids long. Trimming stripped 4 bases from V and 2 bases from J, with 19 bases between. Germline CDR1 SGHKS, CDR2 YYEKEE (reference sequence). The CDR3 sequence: CASSERVVSEPKNIQYF. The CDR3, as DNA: TGTGCCAGCAGCGAAAGGGTGGTGAGCGAGCCCAAAAACATTCAGTACTTC.

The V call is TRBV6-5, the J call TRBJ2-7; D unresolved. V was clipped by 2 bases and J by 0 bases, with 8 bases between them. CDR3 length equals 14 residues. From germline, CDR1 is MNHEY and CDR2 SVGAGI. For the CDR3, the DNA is TGTGCCAGCAGTTACGACCATATCTCCTACGAGCAGTACTTC. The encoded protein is CASSYDHISYEQYF.

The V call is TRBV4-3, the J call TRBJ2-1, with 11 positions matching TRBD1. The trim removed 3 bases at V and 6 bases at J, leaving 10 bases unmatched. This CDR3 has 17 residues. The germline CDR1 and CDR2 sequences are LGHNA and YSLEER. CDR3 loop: CASSQSSPGQGGNEQFF. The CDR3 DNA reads TGCGCCAGCAGCCAGAGCTCTCCGGGACAGGGGGGCAATGAGCAGTTCTTC.

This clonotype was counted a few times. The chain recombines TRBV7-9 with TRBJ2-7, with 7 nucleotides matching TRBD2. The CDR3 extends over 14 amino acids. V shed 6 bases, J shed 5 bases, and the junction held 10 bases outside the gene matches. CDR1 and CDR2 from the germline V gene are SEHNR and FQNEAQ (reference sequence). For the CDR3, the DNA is TGTGCCAGCAGTTCGTGGGAGGGTTCCGACGAGCAGTACTTC. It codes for CASSSWEGSDEQYF.

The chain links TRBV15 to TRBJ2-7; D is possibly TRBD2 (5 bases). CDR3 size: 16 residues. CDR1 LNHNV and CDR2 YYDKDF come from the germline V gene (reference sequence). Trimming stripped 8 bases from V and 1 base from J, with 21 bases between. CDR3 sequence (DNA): TGTGCCACCGCAAGGTGGGGTTCGGAGGATTCCTACGAGCAGTACTTC. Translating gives CATARWGSEDSYEQYF.

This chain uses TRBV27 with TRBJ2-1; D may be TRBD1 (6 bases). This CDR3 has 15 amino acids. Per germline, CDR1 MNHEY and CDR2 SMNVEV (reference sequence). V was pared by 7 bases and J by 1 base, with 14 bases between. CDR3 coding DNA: TGTGCCAGCACCACAGGGTCCCGATCCTACAATGAGCAGTTCTTC. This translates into CASTTGSRSYNEQFF.

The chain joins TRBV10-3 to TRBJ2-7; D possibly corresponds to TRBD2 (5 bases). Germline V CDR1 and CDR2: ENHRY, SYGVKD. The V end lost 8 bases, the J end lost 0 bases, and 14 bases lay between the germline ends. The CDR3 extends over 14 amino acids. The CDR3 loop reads CAIREYRSSYEQYF. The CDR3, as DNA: TGTGCCATCCGGGAATACCGTTCCTCCTACGAGCAGTACTTC.

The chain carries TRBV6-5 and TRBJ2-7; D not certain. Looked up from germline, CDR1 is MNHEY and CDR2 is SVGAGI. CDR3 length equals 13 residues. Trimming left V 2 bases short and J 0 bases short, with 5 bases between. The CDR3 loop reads CASSYQSSYEQYF. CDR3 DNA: TGTGCCAGCAGTTACCAAAGCTCCTACGAGCAGTACTTC.

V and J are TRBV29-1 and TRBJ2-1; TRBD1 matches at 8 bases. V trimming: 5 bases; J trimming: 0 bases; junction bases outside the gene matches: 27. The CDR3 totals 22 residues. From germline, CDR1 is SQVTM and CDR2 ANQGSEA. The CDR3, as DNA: TGCAGCGTTCTCCTTGATTATAAAAGGCCGGAGGACAGGGATTTCTCCTACAATGAGCAGTTCTTC. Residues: CSVLLDYKRPEDRDFSYNEQFF.

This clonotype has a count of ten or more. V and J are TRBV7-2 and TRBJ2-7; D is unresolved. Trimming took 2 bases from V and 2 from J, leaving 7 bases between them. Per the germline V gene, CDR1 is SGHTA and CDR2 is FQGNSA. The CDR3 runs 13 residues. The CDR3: CASSLTPTYEQYF. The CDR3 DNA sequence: TGTGCCAGCAGCTTAACCCCGACCTACGAGCAGTACTTC.